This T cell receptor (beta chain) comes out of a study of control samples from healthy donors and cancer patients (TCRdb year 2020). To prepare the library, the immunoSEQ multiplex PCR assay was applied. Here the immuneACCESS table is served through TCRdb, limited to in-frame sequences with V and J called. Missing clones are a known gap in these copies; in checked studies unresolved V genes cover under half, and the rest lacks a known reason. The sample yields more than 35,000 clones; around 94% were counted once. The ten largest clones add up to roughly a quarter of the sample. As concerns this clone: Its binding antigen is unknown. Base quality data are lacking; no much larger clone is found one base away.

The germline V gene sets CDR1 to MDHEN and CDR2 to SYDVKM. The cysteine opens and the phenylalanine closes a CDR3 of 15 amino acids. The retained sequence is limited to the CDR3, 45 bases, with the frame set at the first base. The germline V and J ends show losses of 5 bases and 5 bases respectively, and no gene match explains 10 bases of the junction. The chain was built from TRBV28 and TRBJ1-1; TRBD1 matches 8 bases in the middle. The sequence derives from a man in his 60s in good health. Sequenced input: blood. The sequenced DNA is TGTGCCAGCAGTGGAGCAGGGGGCCGCTTGACTGAAGCTTTCTTT. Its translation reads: CASSGAGGRLTEAFF.